A single sample gave rise to the 19 T cell receptor beta chains below, sequenced in a study of blood T cell repertoires in COVID-19. Generated by immunoSEQ multiplex PCR, the TCRdb table keeps only in-frame clones and is missing some. The table has over 250,000 clones, 85% seen once; the top ten hold approximately 5.1%. Specimen: peripheral blood. The receptor source for this set is a middle-aged man with active or convalescent COVID-19.

The chain is built from TRBV5-1 and TRBJ1-2; tentative D call: TRBD1 (6 bases). The CDR3 consists of 13 residues. Germline V gives CDR1 SGHRS, CDR2 YFSETQ. V was cut by 4 bases and J by 4 bases, with 11 bases left in between. In DNA form, the CDR3 reads TGCGCCAGCAGCCCCGGACAGACCTATGGCTACACCTTC. This codes for CASSPGQTYGYTF.

This rearrangement joins TRBV9 to TRBJ1-3; D might be TRBD1 (5 bases). Germline values: CDR1 SGDLS, CDR2 YYNGEE. The CDR3 spans 15 residues. Trimming stripped 0 bases from V and 4 bases from J, with 11 bases between. Here the CDR3 DNA reads TGTGCCAGCAGCGTAGAGGGGAACCAAGGAAACACCATATATTTT. It specifies CASSVEGNQGNTIYF.

This chain links TRBV27 with TRBJ2-5, with D maybe TRBD1 (5 bases). Between the trimmed V and J ends, which lost 4 bases and 4 bases, there was a span of 13 bases. This CDR3 region has 14 residues. Germline lookup yields CDR1 MNHEY and CDR2 SMNVEV (reference sequence). The DNA of the CDR3 is TGTGCCAGCAGTTCGCTGGGGCCCAGAGAGACCCAGTACTTC. It specifies CASSSLGPRETQYF.

The CDR3 here is CASSVGAGRGTDTQYF. Here the CDR3 DNA reads TGTGCCAGCAGCGTAGGTGCGGGAAGGGGCACAGATACGCAGTATTTT. The V call is TRBV9, the J call TRBJ2-3; a possible D gene is TRBD2 (6 bases). Germline CDR1 and CDR2: SGDLS and YYNGEE. CDR3 size: 16 residues. Trimming took 0 bases from V and 1 from J, leaving 12 bases between them. Based on the CDR3 plus reference TRBV9 and TRBJ2-3, the full variable domain is DSGVTQTPKHLITATGQRVTLRCSPRSGDLSVYWYQQSLDQGLQFLIQYYNGEERAKGNILERFSAQQFPDLHSELNLSSLELGDSALYFCASSVGAGRGTDTQYFGPGTRLTVL.

The chain couples TRBV23-1 to TRBJ2-3; perhaps TRBD2 as D (5 bases). TRBV23-1 carries the ORF label, with uncertain function. The CDR3 consists of 24 residues. The ends were cut back, 4 bases at V and 1 base at J, with 39 bases in the middle. The CDR3 is CASSPLDPTFPGIPRKVRTDTQYF. In DNA form, the CDR3 reads TGCGCCAGCAGTCCTTTAGATCCCACCTTTCCCGGGATTCCTAGGAAAGTTCGCACAGATACGCAGTATTTT.

The count of this clone is one. The V and J genes are TRBV27 and TRBJ2-2; 7 bases fit TRBD1. Germline trimming cut 7 bases from V and 5 bases from J; bases unmatched to any gene: 7. Germline values: CDR1 MNHEY, CDR2 SMNVEV (reference sequence). This CDR3 region has 14 residues. The DNA for the CDR3 is TGTGCCAGCAAGAGACAGGGTAAAACCGGGGAGCTGTTTTTT. It translates to CASKRQGKTGELFF.

The rearrangement uses TRBV11-2 and TRBJ1-3; D is possibly TRBD1 (6 bases). Germline V gene sequence: CDR1 SGHAT, CDR2 FQNNGV. Trimming removed 0 bases at V and 1 base at J, with 16 bases between. The CDR3 spans 18 residues. The CDR3 reads CASSLEPTGRISGNTIYF. The CDR3, as DNA: TGTGCCAGCAGCTTAGAACCCACAGGGAGAATATCTGGAAACACCATATATTTT.

This clone appeared once. This rearrangement joins TRBV5-1 to TRBJ1-2; D gene uncertain. V was shortened by 1 base and J by 0 bases, with 10 bases between the two germline ends. CDR1 is SGHRS and CDR2 is YFSETQ in the germline V gene. The CDR3 has 15 amino acids. The CDR3 region has the DNA TGCGCCAGCAGCTTGCTTCCAGAAGCTAACTATGGCTACACCTTC. Protein: CASSLLPEANYGYTF.

This clone was counted a single time. The chain recombines TRBV2 with TRBJ1-5; D is uncertain. The V end was cut by 5 bases, the J end by 0 bases, with 2 bases between. The CDR3 runs 12 residues. Germline CDR1 SNHLY, CDR2 FYNNEI. The CDR3 DNA follows: TGTGCCAGCAGTTATAGCAATCAGCCCCAGCATTTT. Its protein is CASSYSNQPQHF.

The chain couples TRBV15 to TRBJ2-5; tentatively, D is TRBD2 (5 bases). The CDR3 runs 13 residues. Looked up from germline, CDR1 is LNHNV and CDR2 is YYDKDF (reference sequence). V lost 7 bases and J lost 5, with 14 bases in between. CDR3 coding DNA: TGTGCCACCAACTCGGGAAGGGCGGAGACCCAGTACTTC. Its protein is CATNSGRAETQYF.

DNA for the CDR3: TGTGCCAGCAGTTACTCGATCCTAGCGTCGAATGAGCAGTTCTTC. Its translation is CASSYSILASNEQFF. This chain connects TRBV6-6 to TRBJ2-1; TRBD2 might be the D (6 bases). Germline loops: CDR1 MNHNY, CDR2 SVGAGI (reference sequence). CDR3 length equals 15 residues. V was trimmed by 0 bases and J by 7 bases, leaving 13 bases between them.

With regard to this clone: This sample also contains other DNA sequences that code for the same CDR3. The V gene is TRBV6-5, the J gene TRBJ2-7; D is uncertain. From germline, CDR1 is MNHEY and CDR2 SVGAGI. The V end lost 5 bases, the J end lost 3 bases, and 5 bases lay between the germline ends. The CDR3 loop spans 11 amino acids. CDR3 DNA sequence: TGTGCCAGCAGTCTCGGCTACGAGCAGTACTTC. Translated, it gives CASSLGYEQYF.

V is TRBV6-5 and J is TRBJ1-3, with no clear D. The length of the CDR3 is 15 residues. The germline gives CDR1 MNHEY, CDR2 SVGAGI. V shed 0 bases and J shed 2 bases, with 8 bases lying between them. The CDR3 reads CASSYSIRAGNTIYF. For the CDR3, the DNA is TGTGCCAGCAGTTACTCGATCCGGGCTGGAAACACCATATATTTT.

This clone has just a few counts. This chain connects TRBV18 to TRBJ1-1; no reliable D call. Trimming cost V 4 bases and J 4 bases, with 31 bases left between them. The germline V gene encodes CDR1 KGHSH and CDR2 LQKENI. There are 20 residues in the CDR3. The CDR3 region is CASSQGVTRGQPGYGTEAFF. In DNA, the CDR3 is TGTGCCAGCTCACAGGGAGTCACACGTGGCCAGCCCGGCTATGGCACTGAAGCTTTCTTT.

The chain carries TRBV3-1 (or the pseudogene TRBV3-2) and TRBJ2-1; 16 nucleotides align to TRBD2. V was pared by 3 bases and J by 1 base, with 6 bases of the junction left unmatched. The CDR3 runs 19 residues. Germline loops: CDR1 LGHDT, CDR2 YNNKEL (reference sequence). The CDR3 spells CASSQGLAGGLGSYNEQFF. In DNA, the CDR3 is TGTGCCAGCAGCCAGGGACTAGCGGGAGGGTTGGGGTCCTACAATGAGCAGTTCTTC.

The chain joins TRBV29-1 to TRBJ1-2; 7 bases agree with TRBD1. The germline V gene has CDR1 SQVTM and CDR2 ANQGSEA. V was pared by 5 bases and J by 2 bases, with 8 bases of the junction left unmatched. CDR3 length: 14 residues. This CDR3 reads CSVSGSTGNYGYTF. In DNA, the CDR3 is TGCAGCGTTTCGGGATCGACAGGGAACTATGGCTACACCTTC.

This clone showed up just a few times. The chain employs TRBV7-9 and TRBJ2-7, with D tentatively TRBD2 (6 bases). The V end was cut by 1 base, the J end by 2 bases, with 9 bases between. Germline CDR1 SEHNR, CDR2 FQNEAQ (reference sequence). There are 14 residues in the CDR3. CDR3 in DNA: TGTGCCAGCAGCTTAGACGGCGGGGCCTACGAGCAGTACTTC. The encoded protein is CASSLDGGAYEQYF.

The rearrangement uses TRBV19 and TRBJ2-5; weak D call: TRBD1 (6 bases). Germline V gene sequence: CDR1 LNHDA, CDR2 SQIVND (reference sequence). The CDR3 contains 17 residues. Between the trimmed V and J ends, which lost 6 bases and 5 bases, there was a span of 25 bases. CDR3 nucleotides: TGTGCCAGTAGACCGAGCGTTGGACAGAGGCGGTGGGAGACCCAGTACTTC. Its protein is CASRPSVGQRRWETQYF.

V gene TRBV2 combines with J gene TRBJ2-1; D is perhaps TRBD2 (6 bases). V dropped 4 bases and J dropped 7 bases, with 14 bases sitting between them. This CDR3 spans 14 amino acids. From germline, CDR1 is SNHLY and CDR2 FYNNEI. The CDR3 DNA reads as TGTGCCAGCAGTGGGAGGACTATAATTAATGAGCAGTTCTTC. Translated: CASSGRTIINEQFF.